This TCR beta chain was sequenced during a study of human T cells and chemical hapten exposure. Whole-study context: Small pooled library volume differences mainly caused per-sample TCR yield variation. The study's findings and limits: There was no change with DPC sensitization in TCRs above 1 in 1000 frequency.

This clonotype was counted ten times or more. What it binds is not known. This sample's time point: healthy volunteer bleed at 2 weeks. Unfractionated whole blood served as the source for total RNA extraction. Unique molecular identifiers were attached to individual cDNA molecules within the library. Original processing notes: Per sample, the median was around 96,000 TCRs, with values from 23,224 to 690,600. MiXCR was run by TCRdb on the RACE reads, yielding one entry per CDR3 protein. The V and J calls shown here were made by TCRdb, not taken from the authors' results. The sample records around 130,000 distinct CDR3 sequences, approximately 8.3% being singletons. The clonotype originates from a male donor in good health. Some clones in this sample may be carry-over from other donors' samples. Specimen: whole blood.

The CDR3 DNA reads TGTGCCAGCAGTGAATCGGACACCGGGGAGCTGTTTTTT. Translated: CASSESDTGELFF. V gene TRBV6-4 combines with J gene TRBJ2-2, with D unresolved. CDR1 is MRHNA, CDR2 SNTAGT, per germline. Deletions cut 3 bases from V and 3 bases from J, with 5 bases between. The CDR3 runs to 13 residues.